This T cell receptor beta chain was captured in a study of cytomegalovirus exposure and HLA in healthy donors. 60 Vbeta and 13 Jbeta primers were used in PCR. Data came from immunoSEQ multiplex PCR; TCRdb stores just in-frame clones and leaves some out. The data show some 89,000 clones, and the top ten clones hold under 4.5%. Points on this clone: Germline and junction disagree at one end, which may indicate a read error.

The CDR3 has 10 residues. CDR1 GTSNPN and CDR2 SVGIG come from the germline V gene (reference sequence). This receptor was identified in a woman aged 30 to 39 in good health and CMV-seronegative. The rearrangement uses TRBV30 and TRBJ2-7; D not certain. The source material was PBMCs. The CDR3 is CAWSDYGQYF. For the CDR3, the DNA is TGTGCCTGGAGTGACTACGGGCAGTACTTC.